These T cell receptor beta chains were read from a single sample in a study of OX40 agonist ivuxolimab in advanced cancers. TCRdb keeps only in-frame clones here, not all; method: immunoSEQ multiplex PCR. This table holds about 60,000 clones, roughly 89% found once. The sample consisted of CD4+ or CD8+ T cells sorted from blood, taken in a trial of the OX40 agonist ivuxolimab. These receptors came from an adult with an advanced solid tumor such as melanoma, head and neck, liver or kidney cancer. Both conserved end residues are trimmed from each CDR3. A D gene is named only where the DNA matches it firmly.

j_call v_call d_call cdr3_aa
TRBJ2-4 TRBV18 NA ASSPNVADIQY
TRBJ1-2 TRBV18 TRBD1 ASSPLQGARYGYT
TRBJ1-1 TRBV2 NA ASRPQNTEAF
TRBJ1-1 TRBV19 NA ASTDVNTEAF
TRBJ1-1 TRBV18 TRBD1 ASSPPRTGLLEAF
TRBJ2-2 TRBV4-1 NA ASSQEAAPGGSTGELF
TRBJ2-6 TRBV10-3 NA AISPPQVTGANVLT
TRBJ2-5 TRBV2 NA ASSEFLGIQETQY
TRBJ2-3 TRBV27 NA ASSLSGTDTQY
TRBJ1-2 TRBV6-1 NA ASIRTESNYGYT
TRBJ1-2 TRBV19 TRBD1 ASGRTGGSNYGYT
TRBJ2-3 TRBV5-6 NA ASSLGMITDTQY
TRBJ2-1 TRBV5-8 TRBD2 ASSLKGLAFSSYNEQF
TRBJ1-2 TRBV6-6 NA ASTLTGQYGYT
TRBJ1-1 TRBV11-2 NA ASSFTSGVGATTEAF
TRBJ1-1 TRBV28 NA ASSLRGGMSEAF
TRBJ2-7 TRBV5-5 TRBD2 ASSPTVAGGSYEQY
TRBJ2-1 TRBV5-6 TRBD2 ASSPPASGRFEQF
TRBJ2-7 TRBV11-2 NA ASSIGRGWEQY
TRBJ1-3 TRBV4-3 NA ASSQDQGGYSNTIY
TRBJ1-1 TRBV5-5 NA ASSLEVMNTEAF
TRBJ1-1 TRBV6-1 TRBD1 ASSEGGRGHTF
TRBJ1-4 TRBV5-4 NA ASSLNQGSTEKLF
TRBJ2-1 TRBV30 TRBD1 AWSVGQGAYNEQF
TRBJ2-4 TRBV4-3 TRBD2 ASSEGSRGGRVNIQY
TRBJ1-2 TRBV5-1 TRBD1 ASSIGTGYGYT
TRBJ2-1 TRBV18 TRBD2 ASSKVSGGAYNEQF
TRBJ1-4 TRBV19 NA ASSMVGGNDEKLF
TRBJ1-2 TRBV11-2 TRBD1 ASSHRRGQGPGYT
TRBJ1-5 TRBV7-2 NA ASPGGGPQPQH
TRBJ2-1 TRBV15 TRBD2 ATSISGRRNEQF
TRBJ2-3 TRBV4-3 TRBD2 ASSQELVAGGARTDTQY
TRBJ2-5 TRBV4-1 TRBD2 ASSQAGTSGGRETQY
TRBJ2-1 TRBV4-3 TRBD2 ASSQGLAGENEQF
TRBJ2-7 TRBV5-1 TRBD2 ASSLEVAGEQY
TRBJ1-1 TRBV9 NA ASSIHPDGNTEAF
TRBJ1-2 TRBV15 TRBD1 ATSRRGQGADSYGYT
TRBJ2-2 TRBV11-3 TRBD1 ASSLDRDRGRTGELF
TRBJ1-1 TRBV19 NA ASISNTGVKAF
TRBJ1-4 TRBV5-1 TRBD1 ASSTGGNDEKLF
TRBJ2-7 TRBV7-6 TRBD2 ASSLGLAGGPGEQY
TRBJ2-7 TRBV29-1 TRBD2 SVGGLAGESVQY
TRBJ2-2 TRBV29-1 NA SGRGAGTGELF
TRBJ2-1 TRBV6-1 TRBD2 ASSELAGGRFDEQF
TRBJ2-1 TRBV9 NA ASSVGINYNEQF
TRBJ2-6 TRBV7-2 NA ASSVRTGTTGANVLT
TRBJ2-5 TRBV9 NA ASSVAPTIEETQY
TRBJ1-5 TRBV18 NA ASSPSGTFSQH
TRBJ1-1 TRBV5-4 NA ASSLFRAMNTEAF
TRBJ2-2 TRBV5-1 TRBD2 ASIREGTGELF
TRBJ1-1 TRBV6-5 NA ASSHESEAF